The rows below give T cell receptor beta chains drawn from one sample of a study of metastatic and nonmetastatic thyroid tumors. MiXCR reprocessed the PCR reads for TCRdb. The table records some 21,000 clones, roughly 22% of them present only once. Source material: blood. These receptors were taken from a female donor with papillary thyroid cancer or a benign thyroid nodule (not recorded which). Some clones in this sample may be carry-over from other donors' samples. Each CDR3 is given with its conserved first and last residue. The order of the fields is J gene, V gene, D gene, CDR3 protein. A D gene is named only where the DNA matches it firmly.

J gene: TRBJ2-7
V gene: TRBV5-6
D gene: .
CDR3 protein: CASSPWGRGGYEQYF

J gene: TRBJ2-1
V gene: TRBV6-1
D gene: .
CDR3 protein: CVNAGNVDDQFF

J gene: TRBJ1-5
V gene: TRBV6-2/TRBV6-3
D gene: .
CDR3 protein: CASSLGVSRQVYQPQHF

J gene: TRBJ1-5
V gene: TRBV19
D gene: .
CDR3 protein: CASSIYRSSAQPQHF

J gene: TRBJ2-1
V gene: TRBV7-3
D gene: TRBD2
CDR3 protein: CASSPAGASGNEQFF

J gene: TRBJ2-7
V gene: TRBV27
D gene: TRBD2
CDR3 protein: CASSRVVGLAGIEQYF

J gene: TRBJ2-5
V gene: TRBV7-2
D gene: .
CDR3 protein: CASSLGRLETQYF

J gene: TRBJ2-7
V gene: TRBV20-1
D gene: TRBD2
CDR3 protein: CSARSLAGEVWNEQYF

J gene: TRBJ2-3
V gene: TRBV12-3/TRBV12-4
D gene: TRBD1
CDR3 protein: CASRRTGGHTDTQYF

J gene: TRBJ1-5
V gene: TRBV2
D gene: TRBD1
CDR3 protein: CASKDRGNQPQHF

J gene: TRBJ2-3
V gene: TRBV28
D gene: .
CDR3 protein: CASSRPGGGSTDTQYF

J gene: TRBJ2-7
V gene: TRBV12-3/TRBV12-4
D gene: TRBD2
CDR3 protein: CASSLGSSGSYEQYF

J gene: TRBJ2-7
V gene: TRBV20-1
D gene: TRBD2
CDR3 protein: CSPRRTSGSGEQYF

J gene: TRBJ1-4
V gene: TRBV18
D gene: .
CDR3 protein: CASSPGQRATNEKLFF

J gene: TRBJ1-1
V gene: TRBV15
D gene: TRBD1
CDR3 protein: CATSRGQTGGGTEAFF

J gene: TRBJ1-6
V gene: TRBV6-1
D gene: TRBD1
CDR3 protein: CASKPGQYNSPLHF

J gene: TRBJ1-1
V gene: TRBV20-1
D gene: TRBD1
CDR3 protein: CSAKRGTGGRITEAFF

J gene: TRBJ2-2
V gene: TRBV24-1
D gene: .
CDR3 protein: CATKINTGELFF

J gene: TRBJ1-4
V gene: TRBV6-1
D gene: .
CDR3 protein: CASSRRRDPNEKLFF

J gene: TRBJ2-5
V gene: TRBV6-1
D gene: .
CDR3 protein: CASSEYTIGRETQYF

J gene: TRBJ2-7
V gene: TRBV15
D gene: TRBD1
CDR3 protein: CATSRGRTGGHEQYF

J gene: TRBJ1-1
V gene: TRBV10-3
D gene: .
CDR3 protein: CAITGFPLGSDTEAFF

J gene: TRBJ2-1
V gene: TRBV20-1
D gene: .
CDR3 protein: CSALRQRYNEQFF

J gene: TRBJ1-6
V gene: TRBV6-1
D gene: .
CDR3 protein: CASRTYNSPLHF

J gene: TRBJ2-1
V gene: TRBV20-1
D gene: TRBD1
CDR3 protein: CSAYMRDRGTNEQFF